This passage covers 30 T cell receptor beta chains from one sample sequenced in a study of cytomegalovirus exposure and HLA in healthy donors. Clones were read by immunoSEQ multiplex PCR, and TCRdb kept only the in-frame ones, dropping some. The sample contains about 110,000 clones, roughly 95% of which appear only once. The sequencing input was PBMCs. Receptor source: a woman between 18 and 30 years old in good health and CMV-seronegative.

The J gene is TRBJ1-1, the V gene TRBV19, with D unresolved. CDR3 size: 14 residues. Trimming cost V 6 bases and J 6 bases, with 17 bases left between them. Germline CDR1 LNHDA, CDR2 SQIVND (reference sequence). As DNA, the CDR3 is TGTGCCAGTAGGTATAATCTCGGGATTTCTGAAGCTTTCTTT. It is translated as CASRYNLGISEAFF.

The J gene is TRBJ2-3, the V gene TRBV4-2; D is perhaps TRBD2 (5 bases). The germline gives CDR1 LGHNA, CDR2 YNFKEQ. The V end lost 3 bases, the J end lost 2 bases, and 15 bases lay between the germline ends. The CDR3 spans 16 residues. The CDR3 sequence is CASSQLGGGDTDTQYF. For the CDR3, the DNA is TGTGCCAGCAGCCAGTTGGGTGGAGGTGACACAGATACGCAGTATTTT.

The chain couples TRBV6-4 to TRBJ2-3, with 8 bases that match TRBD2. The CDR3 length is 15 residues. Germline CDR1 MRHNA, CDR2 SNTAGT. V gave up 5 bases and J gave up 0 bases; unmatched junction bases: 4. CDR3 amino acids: CASSWRGGSTDTQYF. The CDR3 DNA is TGTGCCAGCAGTTGGCGCGGGGGGAGCACAGATACGCAGTATTTT.

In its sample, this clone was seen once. CDR3 protein: CSVEPQSSFLTNEQFF. Here the CDR3 DNA reads TGCAGCGTTGAACCCCAATCTAGTTTTCTCACCAATGAGCAGTTCTTC. This rearrangement joins TRBV29-1 to TRBJ2-1; D is unresolved. The germline CDR1 and CDR2 sequences are SQVTM and ANQGSEA. V lost 2 bases and J 6 bases, leaving 20 bases between the germline ends. The CDR3 is 16 amino acids.

The CDR3 DNA sequence: TGTGCCATCAGAGACAGGGTTAACAATGCAGCTGAAGCTTTCTTT. This codes for CAIRDRVNNAAEAFF. The gene calls are TRBV10-3 and TRBJ1-1; 7 bases line up with TRBD1. From germline, CDR1 is ENHRY and CDR2 SYGVKD. This CDR3 has 15 residues. The V gene end was trimmed by 6 bases and the J gene end by 6 bases; junction bases not matched to a gene: 13.

As DNA, the CDR3 is TGTGCCAGCAGCGGACAGGGATCTGGGGCCAACGTCCTGACTTTC. Translation: CASSGQGSGANVLTF. The V gene is TRBV6-5, the J gene TRBJ2-6, with 8 bases that match TRBD1. Unmatched junction bases numbered 2, after V lost 6 bases and J lost 1 base. The CDR3 extends over 15 amino acids. Germline V gene sequence: CDR1 MNHEY, CDR2 SVGAGI.

The CDR3 protein is CAREFSHQETQYF. CDR3 in DNA: TGTGCCAGGGAGTTCTCACACCAAGAGACCCAGTACTTC. The chain couples TRBV2 to TRBJ2-5; the D is unclear. V dropped 9 bases and J dropped 0 bases, with 11 bases sitting between them. Germline V gene lookup returns CDR1 SNHLY and CDR2 FYNNEI. This CDR3 comprises 13 residues.

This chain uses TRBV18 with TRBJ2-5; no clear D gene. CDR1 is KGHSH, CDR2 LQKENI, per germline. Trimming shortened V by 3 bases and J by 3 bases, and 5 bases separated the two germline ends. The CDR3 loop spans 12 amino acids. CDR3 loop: CASSPQKETQYF. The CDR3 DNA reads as TGTGCCAGCTCACCCCAAAAAGAGACCCAGTACTTC.

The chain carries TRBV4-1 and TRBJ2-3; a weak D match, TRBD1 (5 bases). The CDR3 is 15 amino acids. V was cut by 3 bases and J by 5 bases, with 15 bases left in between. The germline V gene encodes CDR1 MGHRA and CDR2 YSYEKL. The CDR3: CASSQGPRQGDTQYF. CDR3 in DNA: TGCGCCAGCAGCCAGGGGCCACGGCAGGGAGATACGCAGTATTTT.

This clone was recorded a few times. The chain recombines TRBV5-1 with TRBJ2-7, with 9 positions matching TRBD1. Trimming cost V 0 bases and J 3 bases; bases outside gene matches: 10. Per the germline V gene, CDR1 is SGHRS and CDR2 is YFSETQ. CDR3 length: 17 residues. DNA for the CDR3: TGCGCCAGCAGCTTGGGTCTTGGGACAGGGAGCGTCTACGAGCAGTACTTC. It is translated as CASSLGLGTGSVYEQYF.

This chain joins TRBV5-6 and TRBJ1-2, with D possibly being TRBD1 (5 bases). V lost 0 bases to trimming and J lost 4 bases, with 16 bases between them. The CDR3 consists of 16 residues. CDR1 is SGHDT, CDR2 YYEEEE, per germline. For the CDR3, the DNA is TGTGCCAGCAGCTTGGGTGTAATGACAGCCTCCTATGGCTACACCTTC. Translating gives CASSLGVMTASYGYTF.

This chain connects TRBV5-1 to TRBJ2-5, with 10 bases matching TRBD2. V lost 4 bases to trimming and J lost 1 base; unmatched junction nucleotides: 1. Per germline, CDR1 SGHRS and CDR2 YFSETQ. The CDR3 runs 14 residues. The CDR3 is CASSQRGGQETQYF. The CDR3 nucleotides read TGCGCCAGCAGCCAGCGGGGGGGCCAAGAGACCCAGTACTTC.

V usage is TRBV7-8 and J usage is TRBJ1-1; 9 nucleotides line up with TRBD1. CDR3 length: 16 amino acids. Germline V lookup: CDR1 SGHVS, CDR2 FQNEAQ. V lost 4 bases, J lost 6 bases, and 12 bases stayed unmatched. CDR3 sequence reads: CASSSQAPTGGAEAFF. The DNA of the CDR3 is TGTGCCAGCAGCTCGCAGGCTCCGACAGGGGGGGCTGAAGCTTTCTTT. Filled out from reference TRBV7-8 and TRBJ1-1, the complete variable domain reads GAGVSQSPRYKVAKRGQDVALRCDPISGHVSLFWYQQALGQGPEFLTYFQNEAQLDKSGLPSDRFFAERPEGSVSTLKIQRTQQEDSAVYLCASSSQAPTGGAEAFFGQGTRLTVV.

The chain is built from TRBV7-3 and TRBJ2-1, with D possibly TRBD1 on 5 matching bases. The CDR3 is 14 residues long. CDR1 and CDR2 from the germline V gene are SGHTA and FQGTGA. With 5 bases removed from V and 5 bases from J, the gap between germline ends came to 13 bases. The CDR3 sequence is CASSLVGPNNEQFF. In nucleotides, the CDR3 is TGTGCCAGCAGCCTGGTGGGGCCGAACAATGAGCAGTTCTTC. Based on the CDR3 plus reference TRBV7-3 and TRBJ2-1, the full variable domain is GAGVSQTPSNKVTEKGKYVELRCDPISGHTALYWYRQSLGQGPEFLIYFQGTGAADDSGLPNDRFFAVRPEGSVSTLKIQRTERGDSAVYLCASSLVGPNNEQFFGPGTRLTVL.

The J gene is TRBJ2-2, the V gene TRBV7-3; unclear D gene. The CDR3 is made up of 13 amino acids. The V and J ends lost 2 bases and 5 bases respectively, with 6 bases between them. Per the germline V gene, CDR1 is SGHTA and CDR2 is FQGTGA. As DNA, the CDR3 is TGTGCCAGCAGCTTAGAACAGACCGGGGAGCTGTTTTTT. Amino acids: CASSLEQTGELFF.

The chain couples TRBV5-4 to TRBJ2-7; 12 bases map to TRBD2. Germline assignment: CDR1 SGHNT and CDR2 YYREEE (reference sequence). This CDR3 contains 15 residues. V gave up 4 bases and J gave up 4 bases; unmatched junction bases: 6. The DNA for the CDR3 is TGTGCCAGCAGCCTAGCGGGGGGGCTGGGGTACGAGCAGTACTTC. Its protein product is CASSLAGGLGYEQYF.

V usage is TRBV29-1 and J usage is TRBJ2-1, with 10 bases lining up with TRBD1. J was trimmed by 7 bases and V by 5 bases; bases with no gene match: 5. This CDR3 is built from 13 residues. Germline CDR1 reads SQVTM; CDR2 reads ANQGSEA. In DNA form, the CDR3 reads TGCAGCGTTCGGACAGGGGGGATTAATGAGCAGTTCTTC. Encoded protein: CSVRTGGINEQFF.

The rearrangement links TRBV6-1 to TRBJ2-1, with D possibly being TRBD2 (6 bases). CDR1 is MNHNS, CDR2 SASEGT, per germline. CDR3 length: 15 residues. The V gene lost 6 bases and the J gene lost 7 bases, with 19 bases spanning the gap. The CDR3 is CASSPEPTRGNEQFF. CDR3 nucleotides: TGTGCCAGCAGCCCGGAGCCTACACGGGGGAATGAGCAGTTCTTC.

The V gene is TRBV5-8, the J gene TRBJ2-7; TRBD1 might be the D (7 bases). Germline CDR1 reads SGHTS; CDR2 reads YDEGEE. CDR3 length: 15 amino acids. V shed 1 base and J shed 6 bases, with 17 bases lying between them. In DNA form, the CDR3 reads TGTGCCAGCAGCTTGCTGGGCGGGCAGGGGGGCGAGCAGTACTTC. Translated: CASSLLGGQGGEQYF.

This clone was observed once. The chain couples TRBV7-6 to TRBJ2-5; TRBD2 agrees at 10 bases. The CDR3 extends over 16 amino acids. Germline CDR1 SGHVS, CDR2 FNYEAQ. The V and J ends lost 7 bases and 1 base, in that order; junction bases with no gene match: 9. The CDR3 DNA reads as TGTGCCAGCAACCCTAGCGGGGGAGATTTCCAAGAGACCCAGTACTTC. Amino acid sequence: CASNPSGGDFQETQYF.

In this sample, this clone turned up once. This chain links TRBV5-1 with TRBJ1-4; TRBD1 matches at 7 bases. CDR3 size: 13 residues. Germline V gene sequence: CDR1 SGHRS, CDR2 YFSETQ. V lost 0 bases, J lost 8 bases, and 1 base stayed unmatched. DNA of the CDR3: TGCGCCAGCAGCTTGGACAGGGGAGAAAAACTGTTTTTT. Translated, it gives CASSLDRGEKLFF.

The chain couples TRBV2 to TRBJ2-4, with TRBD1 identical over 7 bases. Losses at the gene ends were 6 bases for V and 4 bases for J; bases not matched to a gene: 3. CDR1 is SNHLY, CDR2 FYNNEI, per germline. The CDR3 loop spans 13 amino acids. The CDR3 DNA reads TGTGCCAGCAGAGACAGGGAAAAAAACATTCAGTACTTC. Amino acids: CASRDREKNIQYF. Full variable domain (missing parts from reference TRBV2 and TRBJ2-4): EPEVTQTPSHQVTQMGQEVILRCVPISNHLYFYWYRQILGQKVEFLVSFYNNEISEKSEIFDDQFSVERPDGSNFTLKIRSTKLEDSAMYFCASRDREKNIQYFGAGTRLSVL.

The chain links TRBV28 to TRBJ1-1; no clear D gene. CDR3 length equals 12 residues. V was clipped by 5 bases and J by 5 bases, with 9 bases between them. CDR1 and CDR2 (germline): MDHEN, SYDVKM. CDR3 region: CASSQYKTEAFF. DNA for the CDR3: TGTGCCAGCAGTCAGTACAAGACTGAAGCTTTCTTT. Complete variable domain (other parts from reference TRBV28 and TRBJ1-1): DVKVTQSSRYLVKRTGEKVFLECVQDMDHENMFWYRQDPGLGLRLIYFSYDVKMKEKGDIPEGYSVSREKKERFSLILESASTNQTSMYLCASSQYKTEAFFGQGTRLTVV.

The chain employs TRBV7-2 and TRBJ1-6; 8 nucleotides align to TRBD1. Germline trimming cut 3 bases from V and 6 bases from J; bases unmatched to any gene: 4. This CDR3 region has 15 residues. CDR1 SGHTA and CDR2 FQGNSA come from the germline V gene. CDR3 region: CASSFAGQGNSPLHF. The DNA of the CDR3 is TGTGCCAGCAGCTTCGCTGGACAGGGTAATTCACCCCTCCACTTT.

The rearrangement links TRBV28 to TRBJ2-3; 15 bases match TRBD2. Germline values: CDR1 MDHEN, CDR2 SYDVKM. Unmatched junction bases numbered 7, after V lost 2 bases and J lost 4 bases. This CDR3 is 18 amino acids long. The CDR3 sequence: CASSLGTSGGPVPDTQYF. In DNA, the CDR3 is TGTGCCAGCAGTTTAGGGACTAGCGGGGGGCCGGTCCCAGATACGCAGTATTTT.

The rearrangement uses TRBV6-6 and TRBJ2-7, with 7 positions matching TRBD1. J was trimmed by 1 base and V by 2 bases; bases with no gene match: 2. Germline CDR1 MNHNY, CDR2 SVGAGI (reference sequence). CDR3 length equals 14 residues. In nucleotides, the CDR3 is TGTGCCAGCAGTTACATGGGACAGTCCTACGAGCAGTACTTC. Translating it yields CASSYMGQSYEQYF.

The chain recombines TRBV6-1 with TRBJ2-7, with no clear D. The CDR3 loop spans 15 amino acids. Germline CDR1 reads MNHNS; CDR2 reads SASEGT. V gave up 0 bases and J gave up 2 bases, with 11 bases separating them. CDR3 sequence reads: CASSEALSAAYEQYF. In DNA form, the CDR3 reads TGTGCCAGCAGTGAAGCGCTAAGCGCCGCCTACGAGCAGTACTTC.

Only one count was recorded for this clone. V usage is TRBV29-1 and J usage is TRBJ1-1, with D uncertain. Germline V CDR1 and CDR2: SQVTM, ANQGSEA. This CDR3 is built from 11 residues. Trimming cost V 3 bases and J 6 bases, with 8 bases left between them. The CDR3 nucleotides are TGCAGCGTTGACTCCGGGTCTGAAGCTTTCTTT. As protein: CSVDSGSEAFF.

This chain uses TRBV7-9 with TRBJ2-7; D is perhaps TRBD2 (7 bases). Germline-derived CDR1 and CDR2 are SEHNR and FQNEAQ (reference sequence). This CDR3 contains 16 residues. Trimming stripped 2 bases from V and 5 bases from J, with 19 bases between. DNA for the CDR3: TGTGCCAGCAGCTTATCAAGGGGGGGCCTATACAACGAGCAGTACTTC. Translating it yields CASSLSRGGLYNEQYF. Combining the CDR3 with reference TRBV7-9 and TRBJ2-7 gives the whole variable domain DTGVSQNPRHKITKRGQNVTFRCDPISEHNRLYWYRQTLGQGPEFLTYFQNEAQLEKSRLLSDRFSAERPKGSFSTLEIQRTEQGDSAMYLCASSLSRGGLYNEQYFGPGTRLTVT.

The CDR3 sequence: CASSLSGGLYEQYF. DNA of the CDR3: TGTGCCAGCAGCTTATCCGGGGGACTCTACGAGCAGTACTTC. This chain links TRBV7-6 with TRBJ2-7; maybe TRBD2 (6 bases). The CDR3 runs to 14 residues. V was shortened by 2 bases and J by 3 bases, with 11 bases between the two germline ends. Germline lookup yields CDR1 SGHVS and CDR2 FNYEAQ.